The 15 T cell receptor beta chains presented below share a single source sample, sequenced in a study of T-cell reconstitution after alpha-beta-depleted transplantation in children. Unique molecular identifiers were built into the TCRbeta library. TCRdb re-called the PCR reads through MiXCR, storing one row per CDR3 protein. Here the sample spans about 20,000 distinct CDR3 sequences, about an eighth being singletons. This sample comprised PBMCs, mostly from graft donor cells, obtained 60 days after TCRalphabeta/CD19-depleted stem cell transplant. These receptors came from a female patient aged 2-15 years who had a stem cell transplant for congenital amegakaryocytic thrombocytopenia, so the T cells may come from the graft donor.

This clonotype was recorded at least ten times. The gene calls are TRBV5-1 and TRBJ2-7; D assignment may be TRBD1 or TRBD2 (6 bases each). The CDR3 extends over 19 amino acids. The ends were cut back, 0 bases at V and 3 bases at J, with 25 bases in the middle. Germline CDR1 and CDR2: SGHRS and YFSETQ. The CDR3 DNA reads TGCGCCAGCAGCTTGGCCGGGGGTGAGACAGGCTTTGTCTTCTACGAGCAGTACTTC. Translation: CASSLAGGETGFVFYEQYF. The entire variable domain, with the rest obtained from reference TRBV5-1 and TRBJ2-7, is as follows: KAGVTQTPRYLIKTRGQQVTLSCSPISGHRSVSWYQQTPGQGLQFLFEYFSETQRNKGNFPGRFSGRQFSNSRSEMNVSTLELGDSALYLCASSLAGGETGFVFYEQYFGPGTRLTVT.

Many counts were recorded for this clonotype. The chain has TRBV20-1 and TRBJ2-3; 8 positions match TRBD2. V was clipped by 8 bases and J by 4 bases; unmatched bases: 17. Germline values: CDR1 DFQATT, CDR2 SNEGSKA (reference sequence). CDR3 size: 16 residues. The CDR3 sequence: CSLISTSVKGSDTQYF. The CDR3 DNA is TGCAGTTTAATCTCGACTAGCGTAAAAGGTTCAGATACGCAGTATTTT.

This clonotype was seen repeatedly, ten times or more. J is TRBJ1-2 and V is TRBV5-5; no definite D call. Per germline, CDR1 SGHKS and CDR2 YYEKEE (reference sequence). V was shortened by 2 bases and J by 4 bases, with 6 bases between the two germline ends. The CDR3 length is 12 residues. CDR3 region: CASSLSFYGYTF. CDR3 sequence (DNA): TGTGCCAGCAGCTTATCCTTCTATGGCTACACCTTC.

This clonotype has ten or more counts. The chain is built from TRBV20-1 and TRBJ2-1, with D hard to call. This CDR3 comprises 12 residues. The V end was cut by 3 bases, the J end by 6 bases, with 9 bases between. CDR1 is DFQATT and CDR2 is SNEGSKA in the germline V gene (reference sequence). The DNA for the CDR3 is TGCAGTGCTAGTGTAGGTTGCAATGAGCAGTTCTTC. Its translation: CSASVGCNEQFF.

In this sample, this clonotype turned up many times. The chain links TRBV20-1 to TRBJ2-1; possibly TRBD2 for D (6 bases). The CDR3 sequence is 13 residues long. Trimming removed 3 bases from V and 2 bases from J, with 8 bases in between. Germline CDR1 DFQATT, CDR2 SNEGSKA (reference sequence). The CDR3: CSASGSPYNEQFF. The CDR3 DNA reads TGCAGTGCTAGCGGGAGCCCCTACAATGAGCAGTTCTTC.

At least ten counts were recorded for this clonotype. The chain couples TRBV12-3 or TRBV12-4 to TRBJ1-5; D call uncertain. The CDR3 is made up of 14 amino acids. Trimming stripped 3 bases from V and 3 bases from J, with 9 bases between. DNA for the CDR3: TGTGCCAGCAGTTTCGGCCAGGTCAATCAGCCCCAGCATTTT. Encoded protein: CASSFGQVNQPQHF.

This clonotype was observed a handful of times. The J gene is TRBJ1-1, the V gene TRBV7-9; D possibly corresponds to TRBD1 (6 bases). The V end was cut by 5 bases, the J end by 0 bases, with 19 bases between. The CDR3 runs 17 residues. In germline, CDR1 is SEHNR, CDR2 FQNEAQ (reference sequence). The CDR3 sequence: CASSAGGGGIVNTEAFF. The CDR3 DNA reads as TGTGCCAGCAGCGCCGGAGGGGGGGGCATAGTGAACACTGAAGCTTTCTTT.

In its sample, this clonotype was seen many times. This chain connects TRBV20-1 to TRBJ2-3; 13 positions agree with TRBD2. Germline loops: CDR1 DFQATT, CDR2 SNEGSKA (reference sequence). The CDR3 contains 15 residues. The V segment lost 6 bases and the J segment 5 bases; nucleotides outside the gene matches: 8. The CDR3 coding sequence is TGCAGTGCCCCTGGACTAGCGGGAGAAAAAGATACGCAGTATTTT. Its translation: CSAPGLAGEKDTQYF.

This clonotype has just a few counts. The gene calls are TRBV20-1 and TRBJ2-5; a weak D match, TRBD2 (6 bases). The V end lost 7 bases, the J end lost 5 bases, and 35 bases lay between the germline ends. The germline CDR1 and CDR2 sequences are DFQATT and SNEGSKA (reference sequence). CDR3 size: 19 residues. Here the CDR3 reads CSGEAPGSLSGRIEETQYF. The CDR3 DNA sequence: TGCAGTGGCGAGGCTCCGGGCTCGCTATCCGGGAGAATCGAGGAGACCCAGTACTTC.

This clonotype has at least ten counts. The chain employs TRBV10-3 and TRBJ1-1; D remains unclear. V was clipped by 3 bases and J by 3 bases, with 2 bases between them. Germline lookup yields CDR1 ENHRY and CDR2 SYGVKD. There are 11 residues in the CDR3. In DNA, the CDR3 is TGTGCCATCAGTGATGACACTGAAGCTTTCTTT. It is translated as CAISDDTEAFF.

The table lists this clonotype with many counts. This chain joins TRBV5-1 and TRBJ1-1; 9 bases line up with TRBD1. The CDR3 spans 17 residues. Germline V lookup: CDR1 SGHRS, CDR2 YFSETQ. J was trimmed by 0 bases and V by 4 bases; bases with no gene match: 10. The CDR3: CASSEQGASDMNTEAFF. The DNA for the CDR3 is TGCGCCAGCAGCGAACAGGGGGCAAGTGATATGAACACTGAAGCTTTCTTT.

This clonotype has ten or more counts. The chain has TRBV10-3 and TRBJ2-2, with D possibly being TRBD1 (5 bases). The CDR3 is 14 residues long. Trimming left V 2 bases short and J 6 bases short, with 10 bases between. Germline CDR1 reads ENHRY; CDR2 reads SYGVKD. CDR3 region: CAISEGRAAGELFF. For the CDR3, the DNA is TGTGCCATCAGTGAGGGCAGGGCCGCCGGGGAGCTGTTTTTT.

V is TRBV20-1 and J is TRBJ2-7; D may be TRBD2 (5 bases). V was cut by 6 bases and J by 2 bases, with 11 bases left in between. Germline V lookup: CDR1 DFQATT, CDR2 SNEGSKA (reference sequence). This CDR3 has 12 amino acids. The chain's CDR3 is CSAQTGTYEQYF. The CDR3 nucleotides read TGCAGTGCCCAAACGGGGACCTACGAGCAGTACTTC.

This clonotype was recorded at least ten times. The chain's CDR3 is CASSSDTNYGYTF. CDR3 coding DNA: TGCGCCAGCAGCTCTGACACCAACTATGGCTACACCTTC. The gene calls are TRBV5-1 and TRBJ1-2; D remains ambiguous. This CDR3 is 13 amino acids long. CDR1 and CDR2 from the germline V gene are SGHRS and YFSETQ. Trimming removed 3 bases at V and 2 bases at J, with 8 bases between.

CDR3 DNA sequence: TGCAGTGCTAGAGACGCCGTATTGGGCAGGAACACTGAAGCTTTCTTT. The encoded protein is CSARDAVLGRNTEAFF. V gene TRBV20-1 combines with J gene TRBJ1-1, with D hard to call. Trimming removed 0 bases from V and 1 base from J, with 15 bases in between. Germline CDR1 reads DFQATT; CDR2 reads SNEGSKA (reference sequence). CDR3 length: 16 residues.